A single sample gave rise to the 13 T cell receptor beta chains below, sequenced in a study of blood T cells in healthy people across ages. Primers used in a second PCR of roughly 7 to 12 cycles were a sample-barcoded 5' primer and a J-beta primer mix. TCRdb used MiXCR to reprocess the 5' RACE reads, holding one entry per CDR3 protein. Among 700,000 or so distinct CDR3 sequences listed, around 38% were seen once. Sequenced input: blood. The receptors were sampled from a man older than 75 in good health.

Regarding this clonotype: A much larger clonotype is one base distant, so this may be a read error. The chain couples TRBV20-1 to TRBJ2-1; D ambiguous. Germline assignment: CDR1 DFQATT and CDR2 SNEGSKA (reference sequence). The CDR3 covers 10 residues. Trimming took off 3 bases at V and 13 bases at J, with 10 bases between the two ends. Here the CDR3 reads CSASRETQFF. CDR3 coding DNA: TGCAGTGCTAGTAGAGAGACCCAGTTCTTC.

The sample holds a few counts of this clonotype. V gene TRBV28 combines with J gene TRBJ2-7; 7 bases are a match to TRBD1. Germline V CDR1 and CDR2: MDHEN, SYDVKM. The CDR3 has 14 residues. The ends lost 3 bases at V and 5 bases at J; junction bases unmatched: 7. The CDR3 is CASSFSDRVHEQYF. CDR3 coding DNA: TGTGCCAGCAGTTTCTCCGACAGGGTCCACGAGCAGTACTTC.

This clonotype has only a few counts. This chain links TRBV14 with TRBJ2-5; D may correspond to TRBD1 or TRBD2 (5 bases each). The V and J ends lost 1 base and 2 bases respectively, with 14 bases between them. Germline V gives CDR1 SGHDN, CDR2 FVKESK. This CDR3 is 16 amino acids long. The DNA for the CDR3 is TGTGCCAGCAGCCAAGGGGCAGGGACGCCACAAGAGACCCAGTACTTC. It encodes CASSQGAGTPQETQYF.

The sample holds a few counts of this clonotype. CDR3 nucleotide sequence: TGTGCCACCAGCCGATCGGACATTTTAAGCACAGATACGCAGTATTTT. Its translation: CATSRSDILSTDTQYF. The chain carries TRBV15 and TRBJ2-3; D might be TRBD1 (5 bases). V was shortened by 5 bases and J by 0 bases, with 15 bases between the two germline ends. Germline V gives CDR1 LNHNV, CDR2 YYDKDF (reference sequence). This CDR3 is built from 16 residues.

This clonotype has a handful of counts. J is TRBJ2-7 and V is TRBV9, with D perhaps TRBD2 (5 bases). CDR3 length: 15 amino acids. CDR1 and CDR2 (germline): SGDLS, YYNGEE. V lost 4 bases and J lost 3, with 17 bases in between. CDR3 residues: CASSKGPGEHYEQYF. CDR3 DNA: TGTGCCAGCAGCAAGGGCCCCGGGGAACACTACGAGCAGTACTTC.

There are many counts of this clonotype. The rearrangement joins TRBV5-1 to TRBJ2-7; TRBD2 matches 12 bases. The germline V gene has CDR1 SGHRS and CDR2 YFSETQ. The CDR3 consists of 18 residues. After removal of 0 bases from V and 1 base from J, the junction contained 8 bases not matched to a gene. For the CDR3, the DNA is TGCGCCAGCAGCTTGGAGACTAGCGGGAGTCTCGGGTCCTACGAGCAGTACTTC. Its protein is CASSLETSGSLGSYEQYF. Full variable domain (rest looked up from reference TRBV5-1 and TRBJ2-7): KAGVTQTPRYLIKTRGQQVTLSCSPISGHRSVSWYQQTPGQGLQFLFEYFSETQRNKGNFPGRFSGRQFSNSRSEMNVSTLELGDSALYLCASSLETSGSLGSYEQYFGPGTRLTVT.

This clonotype is a singleton in its sample. The chain uses TRBV18 and TRBJ2-4; D is uncertain. This CDR3 spans 15 amino acids. V lost 3 bases to trimming and J lost 5 bases, with 14 bases between them. CDR1 and CDR2 from the germline V gene are KGHSH and LQKENI. The CDR3 DNA follows: TGTGCCAGCTCACCGTCGCTTGGGGTGGAAAACATTCAGTACTTC. Its protein product is CASSPSLGVENIQYF.

This clonotype was picked up many times. DNA of the CDR3: TGCGCCGGGTGCTACAGGGTCTACGAGCAGTACTTC. Encoded protein: CAGCYRVYEQYF. The V and J genes are TRBV10-1 and TRBJ2-7, with D possibly TRBD1 on 6 matching bases. Germline CDR1 is WNHNN and CDR2 is SYGVQD (reference sequence). Deletions cut 11 bases from V and 3 bases from J, with 14 bases between. The CDR3 sequence is 12 residues long.

The chain combines TRBV25-1 with TRBJ2-7; D possibly corresponds to TRBD2 (5 bases). This CDR3 spans 21 amino acids. Looked up from germline, CDR1 is MGHDK and CDR2 is SYGVNS. V was shortened by 9 bases and J by 6 bases, with 42 bases between the two germline ends. This CDR3 is CASKYISGSLPRPGILGEQYF. CDR3 nucleotide sequence: TGTGCCAGTAAGTATATCAGCGGATCGCTACCCCGTCCGGGCATATTGGGCGAGCAGTACTTC.

The chain has TRBV6-5 and TRBJ1-5; 8 nucleotides line up with TRBD1. The CDR3 consists of 15 residues. Germline CDR1 MNHEY, CDR2 SVGAGI. The junction had 10 bases not matched to a gene; V was cut back by 6 bases and J by 6 bases. Here the CDR3 DNA reads TGTGCCAGCAGCCGTACAGGACAGGGAACTCAGCCCCAGCATTTT. The encoded protein is CASSRTGQGTQPQHF.

This clonotype was recorded a few times. The chain is built from TRBV7-6 and TRBJ1-6; 7 bases line up with TRBD1. CDR1 and CDR2 (germline): SGHVS, FNYEAQ. J gave up 10 bases and V 5 bases, and 8 bases lay outside the gene matches. This CDR3 has 14 residues. The CDR3 coding sequence is TGTGCCAGCAGCCCCGAGACAGGGTCCTCACCCCTCCACTTT. It is translated as CASSPETGSSPLHF. The whole variable domain, remainder taken from reference TRBV7-6 and TRBJ1-6, is GAGVSQSPRYKVTKRGQDVALRCDPISGHVSLYWYRQALGQGPEFLTYFNYEAQQDKSGLPNDRFSAERPEGSISTLTIQRTEQRDSAMYRCASSPETGSSPLHFGNGTRLTVT.

The chain is built from TRBV7-2 and TRBJ1-2, with unresolved D. Germline CDR1 reads SGHTA; CDR2 reads FQGNSA. The CDR3 totals 14 residues. V lost 1 base, J lost 4 bases, and 10 bases lay in between. Here the CDR3 reads CASSLGAVLYGYTF. In nucleotides, the CDR3 is TGTGCCAGCAGCTTAGGAGCGGTCCTCTATGGCTACACCTTC.

V is TRBV6-6 and J is TRBJ1-2; D unclear. The V end was cut by 3 bases, the J end by 8 bases, with 16 bases between. Germline CDR1 and CDR2: MNHNY and SVGAGI (reference sequence). This CDR3 region has 14 residues. CDR3 residues: CASSYGAGEIGYTF. The CDR3 DNA is TGTGCCAGCAGTTATGGCGCAGGTGAAATAGGCTACACCTTC.